The T cell receptor (beta chain) described here comes from a study of OX40 agonist ivuxolimab in advanced cancers. V gave up 2 bases and J gave up 7 bases, with 18 bases separating them. Germline CDR1 is GTSNPN and CDR2 is SVGIG (reference sequence). The length of the CDR3 is 15 residues. Sequencing used immunoSEQ multiplex PCR; TCRdb keeps in-frame clones, though not all of them. The profile covers about 36,000 clones, with less than 90% appearing a single time and less than 4.5% taken by the ten largest. On this clone: Its antigen is not identified.

Study-level results: Relative to CD4+ cells, CD8+ T cells on average had more expanded clones. Both blood CD4+ and CD8+ T cells showed clonal growth by week 6 at 0.1 to 3.0 mg/kg.

This TCR was sampled from an adult with an advanced solid tumor such as melanoma, head and neck, liver or kidney cancer. The chain has TRBV30 and TRBJ1-3, with D possibly being TRBD1 (5 bases). The sequenced sample was CD4+ or CD8+ T cells sorted from blood, obtained in a trial of the OX40 agonist ivuxolimab. The CDR3 here is CAWSTQGVARNTIYF. The CDR3 DNA reads TGTGCCTGGAGTACCCAAGGGGTGGCAAGGAACACCATATATTTT.